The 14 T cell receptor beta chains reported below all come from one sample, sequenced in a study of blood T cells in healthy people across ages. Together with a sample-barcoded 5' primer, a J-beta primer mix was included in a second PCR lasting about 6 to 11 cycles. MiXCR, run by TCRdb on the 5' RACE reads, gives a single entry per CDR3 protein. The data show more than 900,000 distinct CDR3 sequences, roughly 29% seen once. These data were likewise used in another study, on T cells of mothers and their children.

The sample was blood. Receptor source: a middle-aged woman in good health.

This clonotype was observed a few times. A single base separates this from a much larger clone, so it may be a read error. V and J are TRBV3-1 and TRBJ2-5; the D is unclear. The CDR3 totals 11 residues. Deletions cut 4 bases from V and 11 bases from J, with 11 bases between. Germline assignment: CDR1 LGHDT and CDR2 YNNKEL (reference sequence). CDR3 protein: CASSLMDKQYF. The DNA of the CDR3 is TGTGCCAGCAGCCTCATGGATAAGCAGTACTTC.

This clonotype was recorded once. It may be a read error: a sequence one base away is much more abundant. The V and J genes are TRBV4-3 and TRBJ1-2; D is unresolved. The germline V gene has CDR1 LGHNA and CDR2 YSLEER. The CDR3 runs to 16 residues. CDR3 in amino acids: CTSSQDASWSGYGYTF. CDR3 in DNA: TGCACCAGCAGCCAAGATGCGAGCTGGTCGGGCTATGGCTACACCTTC.

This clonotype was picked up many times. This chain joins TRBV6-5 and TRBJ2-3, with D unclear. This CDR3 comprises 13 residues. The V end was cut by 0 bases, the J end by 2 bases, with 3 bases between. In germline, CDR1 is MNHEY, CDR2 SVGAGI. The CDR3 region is CASSYSTTDTQYF. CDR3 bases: TGTGCCAGCAGTTACTCGACCACAGATACGCAGTATTTT.

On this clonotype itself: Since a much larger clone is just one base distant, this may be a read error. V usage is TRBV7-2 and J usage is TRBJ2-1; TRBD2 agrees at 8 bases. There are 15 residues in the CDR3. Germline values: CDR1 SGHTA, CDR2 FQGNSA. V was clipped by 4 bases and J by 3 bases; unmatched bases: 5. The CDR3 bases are TGTGCCAGCAGCTCGCCCAGCGGGGGCTACAATGAGCAGTTCTTC. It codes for CASSSPSGGYNEQFF.

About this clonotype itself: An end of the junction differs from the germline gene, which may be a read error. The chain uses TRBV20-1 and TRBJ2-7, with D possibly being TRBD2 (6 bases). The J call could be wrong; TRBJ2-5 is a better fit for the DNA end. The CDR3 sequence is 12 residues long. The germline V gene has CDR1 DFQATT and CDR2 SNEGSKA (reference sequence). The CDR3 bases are TGCAGGGCTAACCGCGGGGAAGAGACCCAGTACTTC. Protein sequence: CRANRGEETQYF.

The CDR3 DNA sequence: TGTGCCAGCAGTCAAGTACGGGGCTACACCTTC. This codes for CASSQVRGYTF. This rearrangement joins TRBV6-2 or TRBV6-3 to TRBJ1-2, with no clear D. The CDR3 loop spans 11 amino acids. Looked up from germline, CDR1 is MNHEY and CDR2 is SVGEGT. V was cut by 5 bases and J by 8 bases, with 9 bases left in between.

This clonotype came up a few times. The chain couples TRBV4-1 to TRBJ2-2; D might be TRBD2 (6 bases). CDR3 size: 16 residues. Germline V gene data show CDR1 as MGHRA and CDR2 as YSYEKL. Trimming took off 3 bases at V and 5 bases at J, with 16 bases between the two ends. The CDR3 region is CASSQAPSVRTGELFF. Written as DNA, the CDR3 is TGCGCCAGCAGCCAGGCCCCTAGCGTTCGGACCGGGGAGCTGTTTTTT.

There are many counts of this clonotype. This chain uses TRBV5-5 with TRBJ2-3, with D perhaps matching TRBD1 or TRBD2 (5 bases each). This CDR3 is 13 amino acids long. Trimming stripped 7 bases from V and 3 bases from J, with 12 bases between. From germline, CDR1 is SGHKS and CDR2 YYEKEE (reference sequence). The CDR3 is CASRRGATDTQYF. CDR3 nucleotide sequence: TGTGCCAGCCGCCGGGGCGCGACAGATACGCAGTATTTT.

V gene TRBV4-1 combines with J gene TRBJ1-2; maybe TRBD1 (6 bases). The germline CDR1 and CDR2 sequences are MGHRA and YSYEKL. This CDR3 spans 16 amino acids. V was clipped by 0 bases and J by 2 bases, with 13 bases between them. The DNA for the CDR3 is TGCGCCAGCAGCCAAGATGGGGGGCCGACAAACTATGGCTACACCTTC. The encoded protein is CASSQDGGPTNYGYTF.

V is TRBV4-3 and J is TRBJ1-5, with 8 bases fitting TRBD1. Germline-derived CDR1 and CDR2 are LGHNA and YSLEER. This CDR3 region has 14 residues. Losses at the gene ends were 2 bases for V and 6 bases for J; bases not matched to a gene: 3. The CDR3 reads CASSQSRGPQPQHF. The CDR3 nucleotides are TGCGCCAGCAGCCAATCCAGGGGGCCTCAGCCCCAGCATTTT.

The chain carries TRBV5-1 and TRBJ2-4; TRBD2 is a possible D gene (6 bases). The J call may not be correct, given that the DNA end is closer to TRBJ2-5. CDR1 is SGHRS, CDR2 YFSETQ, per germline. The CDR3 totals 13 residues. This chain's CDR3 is CASTRDLQETQYF. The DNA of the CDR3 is TGCGCCAGCACGCGGGACTTACAAGAGACCCAGTACTTC.

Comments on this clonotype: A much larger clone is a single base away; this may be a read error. The CDR3 sequence is CATSRATRQGYNEQYF. CDR3 sequence (DNA): TGTGCCACCAGCAGAGCCACGAGACAGGGGTACAATGAGCAGTACTTC. The chain joins TRBV15 to TRBJ2-4; 8 bases match TRBD1. Germline-derived CDR1 and CDR2 are LNHNV and YYDKDF (reference sequence). J lost 13 bases, V lost 1 base, and 15 bases had no gene match. CDR3 length: 16 residues.

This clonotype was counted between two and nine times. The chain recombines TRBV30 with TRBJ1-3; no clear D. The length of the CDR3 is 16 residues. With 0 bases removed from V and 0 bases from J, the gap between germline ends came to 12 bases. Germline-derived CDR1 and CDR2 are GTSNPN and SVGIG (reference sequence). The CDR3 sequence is CAWSVLDFFSGNTIYF. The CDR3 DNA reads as TGTGCCTGGAGTGTACTGGACTTCTTCTCTGGAAACACCATATATTTT.

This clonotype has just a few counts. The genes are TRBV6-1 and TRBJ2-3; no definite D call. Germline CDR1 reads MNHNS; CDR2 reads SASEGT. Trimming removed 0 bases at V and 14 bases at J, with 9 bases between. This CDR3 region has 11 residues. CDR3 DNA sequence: TGTGCCAGCAGTGAAGCGCCATCGTTGTATTTT. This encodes CASSEAPSLYF.